Listed here are 27 T cell receptor beta chains from one sample, sequenced in a study of early T cells in non-severe SARS-CoV-2 infection. TCRdb fed the 5' RACE reads into MiXCR, producing one record per CDR3 protein. Of tens of thousands of distinct CDR3 sequences detected, approximately 12% appear once; the ten largest clones hold roughly 4.5%. Material: whole blood. These receptors were obtained from an adult who was a healthcare worker with PCR-confirmed SARS-CoV-2 infection or an uninfected control (not recorded which).

Ten or more counts support this clonotype. This sequence joins TRBV7-8 and TRBJ2-5, with 7 bases aligning to TRBD1. CDR3 length: 16 residues. The germline V gene has CDR1 SGHVS and CDR2 FQNEAQ. The V segment lost 5 bases and the J segment 1 base; nucleotides outside the gene matches: 10. The DNA for the CDR3 is TGTGCCAGCAGCCCCCGGGGCAGGGGGACCCAAGAGACCCAGTACTTC. It codes for CASSPRGRGTQETQYF. Full variable domain (remainder filled in from reference TRBV7-8 and TRBJ2-5): GAGVSQSPRYKVAKRGQDVALRCDPISGHVSLFWYQQALGQGPEFLTYFQNEAQLDKSGLPSDRFFAERPEGSVSTLKIQRTQQEDSAVYLCASSPRGRGTQETQYFGPGTRLLVL.

This chain connects TRBV23-1 to TRBJ2-4; 10 bases are a match to TRBD2. TRBV23-1 is marked as an open reading frame, function uncertain. CDR3 length equals 19 residues. Trimming took 1 base from V and 0 from J; bases not matched to a gene: 9. CDR3 sequence: CASSQFVGLAVIAKNIQYF. The DNA for the CDR3 is TGCGCCAGCAGTCAATTTGTTGGACTAGCGGTAATAGCCAAAAACATTCAGTACTTC.

At least ten counts were recorded for this clonotype. The V and J genes are TRBV7-2 and TRBJ2-7; D might be TRBD2 (5 bases). The CDR3 loop spans 13 amino acids. V was cut by 4 bases and J by 6 bases, with 13 bases left in between. CDR1 and CDR2 from the germline V gene are SGHTA and FQGNSA. The CDR3 loop reads CASSSYGGPEQYF. The CDR3, as DNA: TGTGCCAGCAGCTCCTATGGCGGGCCCGAGCAGTACTTC.

This clonotype was detected once. The chain is built from TRBV18 and TRBJ1-1, with D unresolved. This CDR3 is built from 12 residues. The V and J ends lost 1 base and 9 bases respectively, with 9 bases between them. Germline assignment: CDR1 KGHSH and CDR2 LQKENI. The CDR3 reads CASSPRASQAFF. The DNA of the CDR3 is TGTGCCAGCTCACCACGGGCCAGTCAAGCTTTCTTT.

Ten or more counts support this clonotype. The rearrangement links TRBV11-2 to TRBJ2-1; TRBD2 matches at 8 bases. The CDR3 covers 14 residues. V lost 3 bases and J lost 9; bases outside the gene matches: 7. The germline CDR1 and CDR2 sequences are SGHAT and FQNNGV. CDR3 sequence reads: CASSLAGGSSEQFF. In DNA, the CDR3 is TGTGCCAGCAGCTTGGCGGGGGGAAGTAGTGAGCAGTTCTTC.

This clonotype was detected ten times or more. The V and J genes are TRBV7-2 and TRBJ2-3, with 15 bases that match TRBD2. Looked up from germline, CDR1 is SGHTA and CDR2 is FQGNSA. V shed 5 bases, J shed 8 bases, and the junction held 5 bases outside the gene matches. The CDR3 is 15 amino acids. The DNA for the CDR3 is TGTGCCAGCAGCCCCCCGGGACTAGCGGGAGGTACGCAGTATTTT. It is translated as CASSPPGLAGGTQYF.

The sample holds many counts of this clonotype. The chain carries TRBV28 and TRBJ2-2, with D unresolved. This CDR3 has 14 residues. V lost 2 bases to trimming and J lost 2 bases, with 6 bases between them. Looked up from germline, CDR1 is MDHEN and CDR2 is SYDVKM. In nucleotides, the CDR3 is TGTGCCAGCAGTTTACCACTTAACACCGGGGAGCTGTTTTTT. Its protein is CASSLPLNTGELFF.

This clonotype is medium-sized. This sequence joins TRBV10-3 and TRBJ2-6; possibly TRBD2 for D (5 bases). Germline values: CDR1 ENHRY, CDR2 SYGVKD. V was clipped by 7 bases and J by 0 bases, with 7 bases between them. CDR3 length equals 14 residues. CDR3 DNA: TGTGCCATCAACGAGGGCTCTGGGGCCAACGTCCTGACTTTC. It encodes CAINEGSGANVLTF.

This clonotype was counted between two and nine times. This sequence joins TRBV7-2 and TRBJ2-1; D is possibly TRBD2 (5 bases). The CDR3 consists of 13 residues. The germline V and J ends were trimmed by 5 bases and 7 bases, with 12 bases remaining between them. Germline V lookup: CDR1 SGHTA, CDR2 FQGNSA. CDR3 nucleotide sequence: TGTGCCAGCAGCCCCCAGCGGCTAAATGAGCAGTTCTTC. Translating gives CASSPQRLNEQFF.

The table lists this clonotype with a few counts. The V and J genes are TRBV9 and TRBJ1-2; D is unresolved. This CDR3 comprises 14 residues. Trimming removed 7 bases from V and 0 bases from J, with 13 bases in between. Germline V lookup: CDR1 SGDLS, CDR2 YYNGEE. CDR3 in DNA: TGTGCCAGCGCTCCAGACGAAGCTAACTATGGCTACACCTTC. The encoded protein is CASAPDEANYGYTF.

The chain combines TRBV7-2 with TRBJ2-2; tentative D call: TRBD1 (6 bases). Trimming removed 5 bases at V and 4 bases at J, with 14 bases between. Germline CDR1 SGHTA, CDR2 FQGNSA. CDR3 size: 15 residues. CDR3 nucleotides: TGTGCCAGCAGCCTGATACAGGGAGTCACCGGGGAGCTGTTTTTT. This encodes CASSLIQGVTGELFF.

This chain connects TRBV21-1 to TRBJ2-3. TRBV21-1 is recorded as a pseudogene. This CDR3 spans 10 amino acids. The CDR3 reads CASTTDTQYF. CDR3 nucleotides: TGTGCCAGCACCACAGATACGCAGTATTTT.

This clonotype was picked up many times. The V gene is TRBV7-8, the J gene TRBJ2-1, with 11 bases matching TRBD1. The CDR3 totals 17 residues. Germline lookup yields CDR1 SGHVS and CDR2 FQNEAQ. After removal of 1 base from V and 1 base from J, the junction contained 3 bases not matched to a gene. Here the CDR3 reads CASSLGGQGASYNEQFF. CDR3 nucleotide sequence: TGTGCCAGCAGCTTAGGCGGACAGGGGGCGTCCTACAATGAGCAGTTCTTC.

There are a few counts of this clonotype. The chain combines TRBV7-2 with TRBJ2-5; D call uncertain. Germline V lookup: CDR1 SGHTA, CDR2 FQGNSA. The CDR3 consists of 13 residues. The ends were cut back, 7 bases at V and 0 bases at J, with 9 bases in the middle. The CDR3 bases are TGTGCCAGCAAACGTGGTGACCAAGAGACCCAGTACTTC. Translating gives CASKRGDQETQYF.

Note on this clonotype: The CDR3 ends on some other residue instead of the conserved phenylalanine or tryptophan, so this is likely a read error. The chain links TRBV29-1 to TRBJ2-5; 9 nucleotides line up with TRBD2. V gave up 5 bases and J gave up 2 bases; unmatched junction bases: 6. There are 14 residues in the CDR3. Germline V gives CDR1 SQVTM, CDR2 ANQGSEA. The CDR3 spells CSVLLAGLQETQYC. CDR3 sequence (DNA): TGCAGCGTTCTCCTAGCGGGGCTGCAAGAGACCCAGTACTGC.

In this sample, this clonotype turned up a few times. The V call is TRBV12-2, the J call TRBJ2-7; the tabulated D call, TRBD2, remains unverified against the DNA. TRBV12-2 counts as a pseudogene. This CDR3 region has 14 residues. CDR3 in DNA: TGTGCAAGTCGCTTAGACGAGCGGGAGTACGAGCAGTACTTC. It encodes CASRLDEREYEQYF.

This clonotype was found many times. The chain joins TRBV19 to TRBJ2-5, with TRBD1 identical over 8 bases. V dropped 5 bases and J dropped 3; count of bases not matched to a gene: 8. CDR3 length: 15 residues. Germline values: CDR1 LNHDA, CDR2 SQIVND (reference sequence). The CDR3 reads CASSPDQTGEETQYF. The CDR3 nucleotides are TGTGCCAGTAGTCCCGACCAGACAGGGGAAGAGACCCAGTACTTC.

The chain links TRBV29-1 to TRBJ1-2; D remains ambiguous. V was clipped by 3 bases and J by 4 bases, with 15 bases between them. This CDR3 comprises 14 residues. Germline assignment: CDR1 SQVTM and CDR2 ANQGSEA. Here the CDR3 reads CSVDPTGWRYGYTF. CDR3 bases: TGCAGCGTTGACCCTACCGGCTGGCGCTATGGCTACACCTTC.

V is TRBV6-1 and J is TRBJ2-3; no reliable D call. V lost 7 bases, J lost 2 bases, and 13 bases lay in between. Germline values: CDR1 MNHNS, CDR2 SASEGT. The CDR3 has 14 residues. CDR3 sequence reads: CASIRMPHTDTQYF. The CDR3 DNA reads as TGTGCCAGCATTCGTATGCCCCACACAGATACGCAGTATTTT.

The chain carries TRBV27 and TRBJ2-5, with D possibly matching TRBD2 (5 bases). Germline loops: CDR1 MNHEY, CDR2 SMNVEV (reference sequence). The V end lost 4 bases, the J end lost 7 bases, and 13 bases lay between the germline ends. The CDR3 length is 13 residues. CDR3: CASSYGSARTQYF. CDR3 DNA: TGTGCCAGCAGTTATGGTAGCGCCCGGACCCAGTACTTC.

There are a few counts of this clonotype. The chain recombines TRBV11-1 with TRBJ1-1; TRBD1 agrees at 7 bases. The CDR3 sequence is 14 residues long. The germline gives CDR1 SGHAT, CDR2 FQDESV (reference sequence). The V segment lost 6 bases and the J segment 2 bases; nucleotides outside the gene matches: 6. DNA for the CDR3: TGTGCCAGCAGGGCCACAGGGGAAAACACTGAAGCTTTCTTT. It encodes CASRATGENTEAFF.

This clonotype was observed many times. This chain links TRBV20-1 with TRBJ2-1, with 9 nucleotides matching TRBD2. In germline, CDR1 is DFQATT, CDR2 SNEGSKA (reference sequence). V gave up 2 bases and J gave up 5 bases; unmatched junction bases: 13. The CDR3 sequence is 17 residues long. In DNA, the CDR3 is TGCAGTGCTAGATCCCGGGCGGCTAGCGGGGCGAACAATGAGCAGTTCTTC. This encodes CSARSRAASGANNEQFF.

The chain combines TRBV6-5 with TRBJ2-7; D unresolved. Trimming took off 5 bases at V and 1 base at J, with 12 bases between the two ends. The germline CDR1 and CDR2 sequences are MNHEY and SVGAGI. The CDR3 runs to 14 residues. The CDR3 DNA reads TGTGCCAGCAGTCCCCGACCGAGGTCCTACGAGCAGTACTTC. Translating gives CASSPRPRSYEQYF.

This sequence joins TRBV19 and TRBJ1-5; TRBD1 might be the D (5 bases). Trimming shortened V by 6 bases and J by 4 bases, and 16 bases separated the two germline ends. The germline CDR1 and CDR2 sequences are LNHDA and SQIVND (reference sequence). The CDR3 runs 15 residues. CDR3 DNA: TGTGCCAGTAGAAGGGACGCTCTTGTGAATCAGCCCCAGCATTTT. The encoded protein is CASRRDALVNQPQHF. Together with reference TRBV19 and TRBJ1-5, the CDR3 gives the full variable domain: DGGITQSPKYLFRKEGQNVTLSCEQNLNHDAMYWYRQDPGQGLRLIYYSQIVNDFQKGDIAEGYSVSREKKESFPLTVTSAQKNPTAFYLCASRRDALVNQPQHFGDGTRLSIL.

There are many counts of this clonotype. The chain carries TRBV20-1 and TRBJ1-1; D is uncertain. The CDR3 sequence is 11 residues long. V shed 6 bases and J shed 11 bases, with 16 bases lying between them. Germline V lookup: CDR1 DFQATT, CDR2 SNEGSKA (reference sequence). The CDR3 nucleotides are TGCAGTGCCTCTGGCCCCGTTGAGGCTTTCTTT. This codes for CSASGPVEAFF.

The V gene is TRBV5-1, the J gene TRBJ1-4; no clear D. From germline, CDR1 is SGHRS and CDR2 YFSETQ. The V end was cut by 1 base, the J end by 2 bases, with 12 bases between. The CDR3 is 16 amino acids. The CDR3 DNA follows: TGCGCCAGCAGCTTGAGGGCCGACCATACTAATGAAAAACTGTTTTTT. Translating it yields CASSLRADHTNEKLFF.

This clonotype was picked up many times. J is TRBJ2-1 and V is TRBV15, with D hard to call. CDR3 size: 14 residues. Germline loops: CDR1 LNHNV, CDR2 YYDKDF (reference sequence). Trimming cost V 3 bases and J 8 bases, with 14 bases left between them. This chain's CDR3 is CATSSRLARYEQFF. The DNA for the CDR3 is TGTGCCACCAGCAGCCGCTTGGCGAGGTATGAGCAGTTCTTC.